This TCR beta chain came from a study of patients and donors after allogeneic stem cell transplantation. This clonotype has just a few counts. V lost 2 bases, J lost 0 bases, and 11 bases lay in between. Per germline, CDR1 DFQATT and CDR2 SNEGSKA (reference sequence). CDR3 size: 16 residues. TCRdb re-called the RT-PCR reads through MiXCR, storing one row per CDR3 protein. The sample holds roughly 250,000 distinct CDR3 sequences, around 14% seen once. The chain links TRBV20-1 to TRBJ1-6; no reliable D call. The receptor's source is a human donor who was either an allogeneic HSCT recipient or a stem cell or donor lymphocyte infusion donor (not recorded which). It is not recorded whose cells these are; they may come from a transplant donor. Sequencing used blood, either unsorted or a sorted T cell fraction (not recorded which). The CDR3 DNA reads TGCAGTGCTAGACCCCGACTGAGCTCCTATAATTCACCCCTCCACTTT. Its protein product is CSARPRLSSYNSPLHF.